This TCR beta chain was recorded in a study of T cell responses to AZD1222 COVID-19 vaccine. A word on this clone: Its antigen is unknown.

Study-level findings and limits: Reportedly, close to half of spike-specific TCRs are directed against unmutated variant regions. Spike as a whole was targeted by vaccine-associated CD4 TCRs, dominant at 160-218 and 743-854.

Both about-4-week and about-12-week second-dose recipients were combined. The germline CDR1 and CDR2 sequences are LNHDA and SQIVND (reference sequence). The V and J ends lost 5 bases and 3 bases respectively, with 7 bases between them. CDR3 length equals 12 residues. Measured with immunoSEQ multiplex PCR; TCRdb has only the in-frame clones, and not every one. The top ten hold approximately 2.6% of the sample, which has roughly 120,000 clones, 87% seen once. The sequences come from peripheral blood, collected 28 days after the second AZD1222 dose. The origin of this receptor is an adult who received the AZD1222 COVID-19 vaccine. The chain recombines TRBV19 with TRBJ1-1; D not certain. CDR3 amino acids: CASSPRYTEAFF. CDR3 nucleotide sequence: TGTGCCAGTAGTCCGAGGTACACTGAAGCTTTCTTT.